Below, 12 T cell receptor beta chains from the same sample are listed, as sequenced in a study of cytomegalovirus exposure and HLA in healthy donors. It was with 60 Vbeta and 13 Jbeta primers that the PCR ran. Some clones are missing from TCRdb's copy, which holds only in-frame ones; the method was immunoSEQ multiplex PCR. The sample includes 99,000 or so clones, over 70% of them seen just once. The sample comprised PBMCs. All receptors derive from a man aged 25-40 years in good health and CMV-seronegative.

This chain connects TRBV5-1 to TRBJ1-2; 9 bases match TRBD1. With V trimmed by 3 bases and J by 3 bases, 9 bases remained unmatched. The CDR3 contains 16 residues. The germline CDR1 and CDR2 sequences are SGHRS and YFSETQ. The CDR3 coding sequence is TGCGCCAGCAGCTCTAGGACAGGGGCTAAGGACTATGGCTACACCTTC. Its translation: CASSSRTGAKDYGYTF.

The chain has TRBV5-4 and TRBJ2-1; D not resolved. The CDR3 is 12 amino acids. The V end lost 0 bases, the J end lost 5 bases, and 3 bases lay between the germline ends. From germline, CDR1 is SGHNT and CDR2 YYREEE (reference sequence). In nucleotides, the CDR3 is TGTGCCAGCAGCTTGGCTGACAATGAGCAGTTCTTC. Encoded protein: CASSLADNEQFF.

The chain uses TRBV2 and TRBJ1-2; no clear D gene. Germline CDR1 reads SNHLY; CDR2 reads FYNNEI. The CDR3 is made up of 13 amino acids. V lost 8 bases and J lost 4, with 14 bases in between. The CDR3 nucleotides read TGTGCCAGCGGAATTGAACAGATCTATGGCTACACCTTC. Residues: CASGIEQIYGYTF.

The rearrangement links TRBV5-1 to TRBJ2-1, with 9 bases identical to TRBD1. The CDR3 consists of 14 residues. Germline V lookup: CDR1 SGHRS, CDR2 YFSETQ. Trimming cost V 4 bases and J 8 bases; bases outside gene matches: 7. CDR3 residues: CASSPGQGSDEQFF. The DNA of the CDR3 is TGCGCCAGCAGCCCCGGACAGGGGAGCGATGAGCAGTTCTTC.

This sequence joins TRBV5-4 and TRBJ2-5; D not resolved. The CDR3 spans 13 residues. Germline values: CDR1 SGHNT, CDR2 YYREEE (reference sequence). V was cut by 4 bases and J by 5 bases, with 12 bases left in between. The CDR3 DNA reads TGTGCCAGCAGCCCCCAAGTCAGTGAGACCCAGTACTTC. Translated, it gives CASSPQVSETQYF.

The chain is built from TRBV28 and TRBJ2-7, with D possibly being TRBD2 (5 bases). Germline values: CDR1 MDHEN, CDR2 SYDVKM. The V and J ends lost 5 bases and 7 bases respectively, with 9 bases between them. This CDR3 comprises 11 residues. The CDR3 bases are TGTGCCAGCAGTCCCGGGATGGAGCAGTACTTC. This encodes CASSPGMEQYF. Based on the CDR3 plus reference TRBV28 and TRBJ2-7, the full variable domain is DVKVTQSSRYLVKRTGEKVFLECVQDMDHENMFWYRQDPGLGLRLIYFSYDVKMKEKGDIPEGYSVSREKKERFSLILESASTNQTSMYLCASSPGMEQYFGPGTRLTVT.

The CDR3 DNA reads TGTGCCAGTAGTACTAGGGGACAGACTGAAGCTTTCTTT. Translating gives CASSTRGQTEAFF. The gene calls are TRBV19 and TRBJ1-1; 7 bases fit TRBD1. CDR1 and CDR2 from the germline V gene are LNHDA and SQIVND (reference sequence). This CDR3 spans 13 amino acids. Germline trimming cut 4 bases from V and 5 bases from J; bases unmatched to any gene: 4.

This chain uses TRBV13 with TRBJ1-1; D is uncertain. Germline V gene sequence: CDR1 PRHDT, CDR2 FYEKMQ (reference sequence). The CDR3 spans 12 residues. V was clipped by 1 base and J by 11 bases, with 11 bases between them. CDR3: CASSLVTAGAFF. The CDR3 coding sequence is TGTGCCAGCAGCTTAGTTACCGCGGGGGCTTTCTTT.

The chain employs TRBV29-1 and TRBJ1-3, with D perhaps TRBD1 (5 bases). CDR3 length equals 12 residues. V was cut by 7 bases and J by 2 bases, with 9 bases left in between. From germline, CDR1 is SQVTM and CDR2 ANQGSEA. DNA of the CDR3: TGCAGCGCGGACACGCCTGGAAACACCATATATTTT. Translated: CSADTPGNTIYF.

This sequence joins TRBV10-3 and TRBJ2-1; 14 bases align to TRBD2. Germline CDR1 is ENHRY and CDR2 is SYGVKD. V was pared by 2 bases and J by 9 bases, with 3 bases of the junction left unmatched. The CDR3 has 15 residues. The CDR3 sequence: CAISEVGLAGAEQFF. In nucleotides, the CDR3 is TGTGCCATCAGTGAGGTGGGACTAGCGGGAGCTGAGCAGTTCTTC.

CDR3 nucleotide sequence: TGTGCCAGCAGCTTGGCCTCAGCCGCGGGATCCACAGATACGCAGTATTTT. Residues: CASSLASAAGSTDTQYF. This sequence joins TRBV5-4 and TRBJ2-3; the D gene is possibly TRBD2 (6 bases). Per germline, CDR1 SGHNT and CDR2 YYREEE (reference sequence). The CDR3 spans 17 residues. V dropped 0 bases and J dropped 2 bases, with 16 bases sitting between them.

The rearrangement uses TRBV6-6 and TRBJ2-7, with 11 bases matching TRBD1. The trim removed 4 bases at V and 6 bases at J, leaving 5 bases unmatched. The CDR3 is 14 residues long. The V gene's germline CDR1 is MNHNY and CDR2 SVGAGI (reference sequence). CDR3 coding DNA: TGTGCCAGCAGTTTGTGGACAGGGGGCGTCGAGCAGTACTTC. Translated, it gives CASSLWTGGVEQYF.